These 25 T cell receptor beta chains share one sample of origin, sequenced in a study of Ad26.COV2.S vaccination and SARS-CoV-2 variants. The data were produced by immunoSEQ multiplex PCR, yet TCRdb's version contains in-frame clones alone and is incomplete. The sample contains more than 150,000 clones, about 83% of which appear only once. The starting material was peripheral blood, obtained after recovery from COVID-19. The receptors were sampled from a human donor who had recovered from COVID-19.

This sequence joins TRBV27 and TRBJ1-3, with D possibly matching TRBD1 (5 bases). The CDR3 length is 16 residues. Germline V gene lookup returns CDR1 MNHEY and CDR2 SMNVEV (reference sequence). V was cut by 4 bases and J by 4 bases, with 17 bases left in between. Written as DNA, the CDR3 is TGTGCCAGCAGTTCCTTAACGCAGGGCTGGGGAAACACCATATATTTT. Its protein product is CASSSLTQGWGNTIYF.

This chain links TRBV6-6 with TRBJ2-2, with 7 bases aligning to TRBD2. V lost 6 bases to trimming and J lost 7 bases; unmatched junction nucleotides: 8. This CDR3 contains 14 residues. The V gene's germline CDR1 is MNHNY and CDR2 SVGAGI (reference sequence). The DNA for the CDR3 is TGTGCCAGCAGAGAGGGAGGGAGGGACGGGGAGCTGTTTTTT. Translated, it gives CASREGGRDGELFF.

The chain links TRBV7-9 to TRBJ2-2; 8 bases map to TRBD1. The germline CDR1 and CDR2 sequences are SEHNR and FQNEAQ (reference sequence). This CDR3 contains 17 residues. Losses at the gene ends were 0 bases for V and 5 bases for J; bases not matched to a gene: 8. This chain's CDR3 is CASSLAGQGFWTGELFF. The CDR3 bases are TGTGCCAGCAGCTTAGCCGGACAGGGCTTTTGGACCGGGGAGCTGTTTTTT.

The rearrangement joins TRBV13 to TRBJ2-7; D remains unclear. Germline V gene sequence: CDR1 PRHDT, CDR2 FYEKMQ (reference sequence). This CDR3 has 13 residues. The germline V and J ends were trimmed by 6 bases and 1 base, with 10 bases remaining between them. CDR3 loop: CASSYTESYEQYF. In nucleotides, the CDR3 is TGTGCCAGCAGTTATACAGAATCCTACGAGCAGTACTTC.

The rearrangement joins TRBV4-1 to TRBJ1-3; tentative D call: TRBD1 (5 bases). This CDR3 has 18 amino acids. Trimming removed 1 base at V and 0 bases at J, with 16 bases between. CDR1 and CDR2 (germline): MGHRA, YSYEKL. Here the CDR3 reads CASSQGGLSGLSGNTIYF. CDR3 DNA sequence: TGCGCCAGCAGCCAAGGCGGGTTATCGGGACTCTCTGGAAACACCATATATTTT.

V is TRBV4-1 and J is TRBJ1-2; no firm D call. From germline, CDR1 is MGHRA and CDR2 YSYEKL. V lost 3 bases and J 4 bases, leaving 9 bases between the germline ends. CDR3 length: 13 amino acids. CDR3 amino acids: CASSHGVPYGYTF. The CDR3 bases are TGCGCCAGCAGCCACGGGGTCCCCTATGGCTACACCTTC.

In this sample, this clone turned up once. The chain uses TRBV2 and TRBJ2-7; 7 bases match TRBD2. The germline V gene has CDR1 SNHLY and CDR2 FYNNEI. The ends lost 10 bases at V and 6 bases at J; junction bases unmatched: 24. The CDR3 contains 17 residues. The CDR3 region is CATEGILTSLLPSEQYF. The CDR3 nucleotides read TGTGCCACCGAAGGAATTCTGACTAGCCTGCTTCCCTCCGAGCAGTACTTC.

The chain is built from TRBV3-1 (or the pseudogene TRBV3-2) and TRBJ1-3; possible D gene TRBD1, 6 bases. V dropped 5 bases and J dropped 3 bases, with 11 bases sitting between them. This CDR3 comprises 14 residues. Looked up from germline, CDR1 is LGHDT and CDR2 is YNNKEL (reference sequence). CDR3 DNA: TGTGCCAGCAGCTTCGGACAGCTTGGAAACACCATATATTTT. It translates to CASSFGQLGNTIYF.

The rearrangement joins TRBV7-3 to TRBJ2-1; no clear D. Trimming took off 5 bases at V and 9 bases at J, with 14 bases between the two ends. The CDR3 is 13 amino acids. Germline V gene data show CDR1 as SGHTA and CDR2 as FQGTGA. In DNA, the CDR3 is TGTGCCAGCAGCGCTGACTCCTTAAGTGAGCAGTTCTTC. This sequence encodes CASSADSLSEQFF.

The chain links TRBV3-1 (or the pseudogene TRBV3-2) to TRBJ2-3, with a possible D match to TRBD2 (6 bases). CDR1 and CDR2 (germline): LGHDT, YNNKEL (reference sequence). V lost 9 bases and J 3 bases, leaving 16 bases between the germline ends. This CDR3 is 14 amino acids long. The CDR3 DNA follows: TGTGCCAGTGGGAGACTAGGCGTTACAGATACGCAGTATTTT. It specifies CASGRLGVTDTQYF.

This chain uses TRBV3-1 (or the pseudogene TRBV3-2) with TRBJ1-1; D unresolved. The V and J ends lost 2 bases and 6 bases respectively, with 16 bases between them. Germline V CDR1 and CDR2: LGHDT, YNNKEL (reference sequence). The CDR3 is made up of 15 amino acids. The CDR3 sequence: CASSQWGIESPEAFF. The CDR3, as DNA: TGTGCCAGCAGCCAATGGGGAATTGAGTCCCCTGAAGCTTTCTTT.

CDR3 loop: CSVEVGPEAFF. CDR3 bases: TGCAGCGTTGAGGTTGGTCCTGAAGCTTTCTTT. This rearrangement joins TRBV29-1 to TRBJ1-1; D not certain. The germline V gene encodes CDR1 SQVTM and CDR2 ANQGSEA. The CDR3 is made up of 11 amino acids. V dropped 3 bases and J dropped 6 bases, with 8 bases sitting between them.

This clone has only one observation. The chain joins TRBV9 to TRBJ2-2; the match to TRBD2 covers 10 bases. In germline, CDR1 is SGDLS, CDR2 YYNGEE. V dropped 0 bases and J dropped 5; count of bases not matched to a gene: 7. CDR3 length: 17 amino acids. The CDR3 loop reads CASSVGTSGFFTGELFF. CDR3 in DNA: TGTGCCAGCAGCGTAGGGACTAGCGGTTTTTTTACCGGGGAGCTGTTTTTT.

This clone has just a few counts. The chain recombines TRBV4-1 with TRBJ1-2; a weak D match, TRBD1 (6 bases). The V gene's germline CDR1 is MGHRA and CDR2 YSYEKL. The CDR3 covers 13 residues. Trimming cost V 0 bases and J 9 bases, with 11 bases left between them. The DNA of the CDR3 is TGCGCCAGCAGCCAAGAACAGGGAAGAAGCTACACCTTC. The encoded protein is CASSQEQGRSYTF.

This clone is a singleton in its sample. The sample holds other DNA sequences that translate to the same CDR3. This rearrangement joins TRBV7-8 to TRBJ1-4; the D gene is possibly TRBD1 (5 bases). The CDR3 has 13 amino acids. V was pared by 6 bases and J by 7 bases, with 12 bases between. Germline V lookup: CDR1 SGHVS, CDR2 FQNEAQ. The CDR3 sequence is CASSLSQGEKLFF. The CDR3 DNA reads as TGTGCCAGCAGTCTCTCCCAGGGTGAAAAACTGTTTTTT.

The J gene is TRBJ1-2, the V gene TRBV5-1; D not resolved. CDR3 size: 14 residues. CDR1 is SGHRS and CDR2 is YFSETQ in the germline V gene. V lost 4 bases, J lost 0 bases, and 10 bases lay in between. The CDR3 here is CASSPATPNYGYTF. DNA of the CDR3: TGCGCCAGCAGCCCCGCAACACCTAACTATGGCTACACCTTC. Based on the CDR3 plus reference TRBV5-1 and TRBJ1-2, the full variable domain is KAGVTQTPRYLIKTRGQQVTLSCSPISGHRSVSWYQQTPGQGLQFLFEYFSETQRNKGNFPGRFSGRQFSNSRSEMNVSTLELGDSALYLCASSPATPNYGYTFGSGTRLTVV.

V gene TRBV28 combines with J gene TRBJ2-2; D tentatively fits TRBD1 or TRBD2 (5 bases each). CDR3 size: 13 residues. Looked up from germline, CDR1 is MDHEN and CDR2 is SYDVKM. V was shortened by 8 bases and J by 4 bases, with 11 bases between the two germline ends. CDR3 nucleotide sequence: TGTGCCAGCTGGGGGAGAGCCACCGGGGAGCTGTTTTTT. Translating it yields CASWGRATGELFF.

DNA for the CDR3: TGTGCCAGCAGTGAGCGGAGGGCAGATACGCAGTATTTT. Protein: CASSERRADTQYF. The chain recombines TRBV2 with TRBJ2-3; weak D call: TRBD2 (6 bases). Looked up from germline, CDR1 is SNHLY and CDR2 is FYNNEI. The CDR3 has 13 amino acids. The V and J ends lost 3 bases and 4 bases respectively, with 8 bases between them.

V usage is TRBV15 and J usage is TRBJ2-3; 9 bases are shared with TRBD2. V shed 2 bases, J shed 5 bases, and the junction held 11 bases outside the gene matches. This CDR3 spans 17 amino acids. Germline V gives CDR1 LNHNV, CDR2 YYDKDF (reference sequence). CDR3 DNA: TGTGCCACCAGCAGACTATTCTTTAGCGGGAGAGGAGATACGCAGTATTTT. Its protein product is CATSRLFFSGRGDTQYF.

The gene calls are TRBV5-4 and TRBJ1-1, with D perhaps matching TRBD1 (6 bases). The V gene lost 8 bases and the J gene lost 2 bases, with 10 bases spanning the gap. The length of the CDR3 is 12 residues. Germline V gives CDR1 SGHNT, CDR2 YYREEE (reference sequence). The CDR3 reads CASKTGNTEAFF. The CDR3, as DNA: TGTGCCAGTAAGACAGGAAACACTGAAGCTTTCTTT. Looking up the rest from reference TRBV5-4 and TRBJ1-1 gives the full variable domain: ETGVTQSPTHLIKTRGQQVTLRCSSQSGHNTVSWYQQALGQGPQFIFQYYREEENGRGNFPPRFSGLQFPNYSSELNVNALELDDSALYLCASKTGNTEAFFGQGTRLTVV.

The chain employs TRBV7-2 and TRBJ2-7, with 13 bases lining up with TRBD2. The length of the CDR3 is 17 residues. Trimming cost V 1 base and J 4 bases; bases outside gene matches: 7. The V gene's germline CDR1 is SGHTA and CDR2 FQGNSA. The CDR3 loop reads CASSLGGTSGASYEQYF. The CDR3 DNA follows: TGTGCCAGCAGCTTAGGTGGGACTAGCGGGGCGTCGTACGAGCAGTACTTC. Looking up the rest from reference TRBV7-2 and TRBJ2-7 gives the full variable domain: GAGVSQSPSNKVTEKGKDVELRCDPISGHTALYWYRQSLGQGLEFLIYFQGNSAPDKSGLPSDRFSAERTGGSVSTLTIQRTQQEDSAVYLCASSLGGTSGASYEQYFGPGTRLTVT.

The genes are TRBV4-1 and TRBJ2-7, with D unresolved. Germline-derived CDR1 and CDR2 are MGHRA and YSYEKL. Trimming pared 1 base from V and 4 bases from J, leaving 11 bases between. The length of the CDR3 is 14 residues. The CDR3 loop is CASSQVSLVYEQYF. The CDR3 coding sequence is TGCGCCAGCAGCCAAGTCAGCTTGGTGTACGAGCAGTACTTC.

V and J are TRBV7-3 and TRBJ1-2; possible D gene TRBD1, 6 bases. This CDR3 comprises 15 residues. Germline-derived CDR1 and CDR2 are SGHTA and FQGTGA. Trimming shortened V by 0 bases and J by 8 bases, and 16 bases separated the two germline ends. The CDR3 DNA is TGTGCCAGCAGCTTAACGGGGGGCGTGAAGGAGGGCTACACCTTC. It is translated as CASSLTGGVKEGYTF.

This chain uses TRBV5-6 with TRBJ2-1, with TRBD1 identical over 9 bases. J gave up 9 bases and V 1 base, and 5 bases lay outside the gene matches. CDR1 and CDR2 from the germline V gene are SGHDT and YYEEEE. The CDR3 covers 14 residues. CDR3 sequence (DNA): TGTGCCAGCAGCTTGAGGGACAGGGTAGGTGAGCAGTTCTTC. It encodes CASSLRDRVGEQFF.

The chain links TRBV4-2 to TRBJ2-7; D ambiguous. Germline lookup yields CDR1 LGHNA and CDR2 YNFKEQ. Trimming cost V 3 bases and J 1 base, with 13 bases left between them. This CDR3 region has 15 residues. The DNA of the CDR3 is TGTGCCAGCAGCCAGGTCCTTAATAGGTCCTACGAGCAGTACTTC. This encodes CASSQVLNRSYEQYF.